Detailed here is one T cell receptor (beta chain). Trimming at V came to 4 bases and at J to 7 bases, leaving 2 bases not matched to a gene. CDR1 and CDR2 (germline): KGHDR, SFDVKD. This CDR3 has 12 amino acids. Only in-frame clones appear in the TCRdb table, and some are missing; sequencing was by immunoSEQ multiplex PCR. The sample has about 190,000 clones; less than 90% are singletons. In terms of age and location, participants ranged from roughly 18 to 100 years and lived in roughly 22 US areas. Each participant's cohort was designated according to participant-reported clinical history. Exposed participants encountered a COVID-19 case during the 2 weeks preceding study entry. These data are taken from a study of blood T cell repertoires in COVID-19. Looking at the study overall: The analysed material was cDNA or gDNA that came from T cells, B-cell-depleted T cells, or PBMCs.

The V and J genes are TRBV24-1 and TRBJ1-2, with 7 bases lining up with TRBD1. Sequencing was done on a sample of PBMCs or T cells enriched from blood (not recorded which). The sequence was obtained from a woman aged 25 to 39 who had been exposed to COVID-19. CDR3 protein: CATSEAGGGYTF. Here the CDR3 DNA reads TGTGCCACCAGTGAGGCAGGGGGTGGCTACACCTTC.